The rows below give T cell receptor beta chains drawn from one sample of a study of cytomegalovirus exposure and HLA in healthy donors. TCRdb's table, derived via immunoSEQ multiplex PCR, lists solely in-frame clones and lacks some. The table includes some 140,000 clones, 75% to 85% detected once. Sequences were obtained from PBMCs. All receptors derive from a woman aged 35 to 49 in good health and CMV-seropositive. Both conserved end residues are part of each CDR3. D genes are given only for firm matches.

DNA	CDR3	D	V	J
TGTGCCAGCAGTGAACGGAGGAGCACCGGGGAGCTGTTTTTT	CASSERRSTGELFF	NA	TRBV2	TRBJ2-2
TGCAGCGTTGGTACCTATGGCGGGACCCAGTACTTC	CSVGTYGGTQYF	NA	TRBV29-1	TRBJ2-5
TGTGCCAGCAGGAACGGGAGGGCCGGTGGAAATGAGCAGTTCTTC	CASRNGRAGGNEQFF	TRBD2	TRBV27	TRBJ2-1
TGTGCCAGCAAGTTCGAACTGAATACTGAAGCTTTCTTT	CASKFELNTEAFF	NA	TRBV28	TRBJ1-1
TGTGCCAGCTCACCACCGCGGGAATCAGGGATTGAAGAGACCCAGTACTTC	CASSPPRESGIEETQYF	NA	TRBV18	TRBJ2-5
TGTGCCAGCAGTGAAGCGCTTATTGGGACTAGCGGGAGGAGCTCCTACAATGAGCAGTTCTTC	CASSEALIGTSGRSSYNEQFF	TRBD2	TRBV6-1	TRBJ2-1
TGTGCCAGCAGCCCCCTTGCAGGGAACACTGAAGCTTTCTTT	CASSPLAGNTEAFF	NA	TRBV27	TRBJ1-1
TGCGCCAGCAGTGATCTAGCGGGAGGGTCTTCCAAAAACATTCAGTACTTC	CASSDLAGGSSKNIQYF	TRBD2	TRBV10-1	TRBJ2-4
TGTGCCAGCAAGTTAGCGGATTCCTACAATGAGCAGTTCTTC	CASKLADSYNEQFF	NA	TRBV11-3	TRBJ2-1
TGTGCCAGCAGTCCGGTCCGACAGGGGAACACTGAAGCTTTCTTT	CASSPVRQGNTEAFF	TRBD1	TRBV27	TRBJ1-1
TGTGCCAGCAGTTTAGGACTGATGGGAAGGTATGGCTACACCTTC	CASSLGLMGRYGYTF	NA	TRBV28	TRBJ1-2
TGTGCCAGTAGTAGTCACACAGGGTTAAAGCAGTACTTC	CASSSHTGLKQYF	NA	TRBV19	TRBJ2-7
TGCAGCGCTCCTCCGGGACTAGCGGGAGCTGCCTACAATGAGCAGTTCTTC	CSAPPGLAGAAYNEQFF	TRBD2	TRBV29-1	TRBJ2-1